This T cell receptor beta chain emerged from a study of T-cell memory formation after mild COVID-19. Study background: Largely, TCR clusters stayed within a single donor.

The TCR alpha and TCR beta cDNA libraries, bearing sample barcodes and UMIs, were generated by 5'RACE using constant-segment primers. MiXCR, applied by TCRdb to the 5' RACE reads, yields one record per CDR3 protein. The table lists 560,000 or so distinct CDR3 sequences, 15% to 20% of them singletons. From germline, CDR1 is SGDLS and CDR2 YYNGEE. This CDR3 comprises 19 residues. Trimming stripped 4 bases from V and 0 bases from J, with 25 bases between. The sequence was collected from an adult woman who had mild COVID-19 (a few samples of this study predate the infection). Cell type and time point are not known. The material sequenced was PBMCs or a T cell subset sorted from them (not recorded which). The chain is built from TRBV9 and TRBJ1-1, with a weak D call TRBD1 (5 bases). The CDR3 nucleotides are TGTGCCAGCAGCAAACGGGACCTCTCCATTCTGTCTATGAACACTGAAGCTTTCTTT. Translation: CASSKRDLSILSMNTEAFF.